This T cell receptor (beta chain) originates from a study of T cells after yellow fever vaccination. About the research overall: Those fractions that held only low numbers of cells were prepared using the SMART-Seq v4 Ultra Low Input RNA kit. Whole-study results and caveats: Most clones from primary vaccination were detected again post-booster (roughly 96% CD4, around 90% CD8). FACS-sorted repertoires might harbor abundant contaminating clonotypes from the bulk population. Clonotypes appearing in both CD4 and CD8 compartments existed, and their share was small.

The J segment lost 6 bases and the V segment lost 2 bases, leaving 3 bases of the junction unmatched. The germline CDR1 and CDR2 sequences are SEHNR and FQNEAQ (reference sequence). There are 14 residues in the CDR3. A note on this clonotype: Its antigen is as yet unknown.

Each CDR3 protein is one row after TCRdb ran MiXCR on the 5' RACE reads. The sample yields around 310,000 distinct CDR3 sequences, 3.5% to 4.5% seen once. The material was PBMCs, obtained 15 days after the yellow fever booster vaccination. The TCR sequence derives from a man between 18 and 35 years old who received the YFV17D yellow fever vaccine. This chain joins TRBV7-9 and TRBJ1-2; TRBD1 aligns across 10 bases. The CDR3 spells CASSLRGQGDGYTF. CDR3 bases: TGTGCCAGCAGCTTACGCGGACAGGGGGATGGCTACACCTTC.